Each of the 17 T cell receptor beta chains below was sequenced from the same sample in a study of T-cell reconstitution after alpha-beta-depleted transplantation in children (dated by TCRdb to about 2016). Library method: PCR. Sequencing took place on an Illumina HiSeq 2500. TCR libraries were prepared with molecular barcoding, using unique molecular identifiers to normalize TCRbeta repertoire quantification. The public sequencing data were trimmed at Q25 with fastp and processed into clonotypes with MiXCR by TCRdb, which kept only in-frame beta chains. A single entry per CDR3 protein holds the most common genes and DNA from its merged rows. The table for this sample lists approximately 390,000 distinct CDR3 sequences; 9.5% to 13% of them were counted only once. The leading ten clones occupy 4.5% to 7% of the sample. The sequenced sample was PBMCs from the stem cell graft donor, obtained from the stem cell graft. These receptors were obtained from a human donor who donated a stem cell graft to a child with acute myeloid leukemia.

The table lists this clonotype with many counts. Here the CDR3 reads CASSQPGLGLREQFF. The DNA for the CDR3 is TGTGCCAGCAGCCAACCGGGACTAGGTCTTCGTGAGCAGTTCTTC. The chain links TRBV3-1 to TRBJ2-1; 8 positions agree with TRBD2. The V and J ends lost 2 bases and 9 bases, in that order; junction bases with no gene match: 9. CDR1 is LGHDT and CDR2 is YNNKEL in the germline V gene (reference sequence). The CDR3 extends over 15 amino acids.

This clonotype was observed many times. V gene TRBV7-3 combines with J gene TRBJ2-7, with 7 bases identical to TRBD1. The CDR3 is 15 amino acids. J lost 4 bases, V lost 2 bases, and 8 bases had no gene match. The germline gives CDR1 SGHTA, CDR2 FQGTGA. CDR3 sequence reads: CASSLQFGQEYEQYF. CDR3 DNA sequence: TGTGCCAGCAGCTTACAATTCGGACAGGAGTACGAGCAGTACTTC. Looking up the rest from reference TRBV7-3 and TRBJ2-7 gives the full variable domain: GAGVSQTPSNKVTEKGKYVELRCDPISGHTALYWYRQSLGQGPEFLIYFQGTGAADDSGLPNDRFFAVRPEGSVSTLKIQRTERGDSAVYLCASSLQFGQEYEQYFGPGTRLTVT.

This clonotype was seen a few times. The rearrangement uses TRBV6-1 and TRBJ2-5, with TRBD2 identical over 7 bases. After removal of 8 bases from V and 1 base from J, the junction contained 10 bases not matched to a gene. This CDR3 has 15 residues. Germline V CDR1 and CDR2: MNHNS, SASEGT. CDR3 sequence (DNA): TGTGCCAGCCGCCCTGGGGGGGGACGCCAAGAGACCCAGTACTTC. Amino acids: CASRPGGGRQETQYF.

This clonotype was detected many times. The gene calls are TRBV12-3 or TRBV12-4 and TRBJ1-2; tentatively, D is TRBD1 (5 bases). CDR3 size: 15 residues. Trimming shortened V by 2 bases and J by 2 bases, and 12 bases separated the two germline ends. The CDR3 region is CASSLRQGSNYGYTF. CDR3 nucleotide sequence: TGTGCCAGCAGTTTAAGGCAGGGTAGCAACTATGGCTACACCTTC.

The rearrangement uses TRBV20-1 and TRBJ2-1, with D perhaps TRBD2 (6 bases). Germline assignment: CDR1 DFQATT and CDR2 SNEGSKA (reference sequence). The CDR3 has 15 residues. The V end was cut by 5 bases, the J end by 4 bases, with 18 bases between. The CDR3, as DNA: TGCAGTGCTCCTCGGGACTCTCAAATTTACAATGAGCAGTTCTTC. Translated, it gives CSAPRDSQIYNEQFF.

This clonotype showed up just once. The CDR3 loop is CASSFGTGGAEAFF. CDR3 coding DNA: TGTGCCAGCAGCTTTGGGACAGGAGGGGCTGAAGCTTTCTTT. The chain joins TRBV7-8 to TRBJ1-1; 8 nucleotides agree with TRBD1. After removal of 3 bases from V and 6 bases from J, the junction contained 6 bases not matched to a gene. The CDR3 spans 14 residues. CDR1 and CDR2 from the germline V gene are SGHVS and FQNEAQ.

In its sample, this clonotype was seen a few times. The chain is built from TRBV5-1 and TRBJ2-1; TRBD1 matches at 11 bases. J was trimmed by 5 bases and V by 4 bases; bases with no gene match: 2. The CDR3 is 14 amino acids. The germline V gene has CDR1 SGHRS and CDR2 YFSETQ. Here the CDR3 DNA reads TGCGCCAGCAGCATGGGACAGGGGGACAATGAGCAGTTCTTC. Translation: CASSMGQGDNEQFF.

In this sample, this clonotype turned up many times. The chain employs TRBV20-1 and TRBJ2-7; D not resolved. This CDR3 is 11 amino acids long. Germline CDR1 is DFQATT and CDR2 is SNEGSKA (reference sequence). V gave up 0 bases and J gave up 7 bases, with 7 bases separating them. In nucleotides, the CDR3 is TGCAGTGCTAGAGATCTGCGAGAGCAGTACTTC. It specifies CSARDLREQYF.

The V call is TRBV20-1, the J call TRBJ2-1; TRBD1 or TRBD2 may be the D gene (6 bases each). Germline-derived CDR1 and CDR2 are DFQATT and SNEGSKA (reference sequence). The CDR3 is 13 residues long. The ends were cut back, 6 bases at V and 8 bases at J, with 17 bases in the middle. CDR3 in amino acids: CSAQWGARDEQFF. Written as DNA, the CDR3 is TGCAGTGCCCAATGGGGGGCGCGGGATGAGCAGTTCTTC.

This clonotype was observed many times. The V call is TRBV5-1, the J call TRBJ1-1; D call uncertain. Trimming shortened V by 4 bases and J by 0 bases, and 10 bases separated the two germline ends. CDR3 length equals 14 residues. Germline CDR1 reads SGHRS; CDR2 reads YFSETQ. The CDR3 region has the DNA TGCGCCAGCAGCCCGGGCACTTTGAACACTGAAGCTTTCTTT. Its translation is CASSPGTLNTEAFF.

A word on this clonotype: An end of the junction does not agree with germline; a read error may underlie this. The genes are TRBV4-2 and TRBJ1-4; a possible D gene is TRBD1 (6 bases). There are 16 residues in the CDR3. Germline V gives CDR1 LGHNA, CDR2 YNFKEQ. CDR3 sequence reads: CATSQGPQGKDEKLFF. The CDR3 bases are TGTGCCACCAGCCAGGGTCCTCAGGGGAAGGATGAAAAACTGTTTTTT.

This clonotype was seen many times. The J gene is TRBJ1-1, the V gene TRBV5-1; maybe TRBD1 (5 bases). The length of the CDR3 is 14 residues. The germline V and J ends were trimmed by 5 bases and 2 bases, with 13 bases remaining between them. Germline V gene data show CDR1 as SGHRS and CDR2 as YFSETQ. CDR3 nucleotides: TGCGCCAGCAGACCGGCGACAGCTAACACTGAAGCTTTCTTT. It encodes CASRPATANTEAFF.

This clonotype was seen once. The chain links TRBV11-2 to TRBJ2-6; a possible D gene is TRBD1 (5 bases). The V end was cut by 1 base, the J end by 0 bases, with 13 bases between. This CDR3 comprises 18 residues. Germline CDR1 reads SGHAT; CDR2 reads FQNNGV. As DNA, the CDR3 is TGTGCCAGCAGCTTAGGTTGGCCAGGGTTCTCTGGGGCCAACGTCCTGACTTTC. It encodes CASSLGWPGFSGANVLTF.

The rearrangement joins TRBV5-1 to TRBJ1-4, with unresolved D. Trimming left V 3 bases short and J 5 bases short, with 5 bases between. This CDR3 has 12 amino acids. Germline CDR1 is SGHRS and CDR2 is YFSETQ. CDR3 nucleotides: TGCGCCAGCAGCTCGGAGAATGAAAAACTGTTTTTT. Translation: CASSSENEKLFF.

In its sample, this clonotype was seen a few times. This chain joins TRBV29-1 and TRBJ2-7; no clear D gene. CDR1 is SQVTM, CDR2 ANQGSEA, per germline. CDR3 length equals 13 residues. V was shortened by 4 bases and J by 0 bases, with 10 bases between the two germline ends. CDR3 nucleotide sequence: TGCAGCGTTGGACTTCCCTACTCCTACGAGCAGTACTTC. Translating it yields CSVGLPYSYEQYF.

This chain links TRBV29-1 with TRBJ1-4, with 10 nucleotides matching TRBD1. The CDR3 totals 13 residues. Germline CDR1 reads SQVTM; CDR2 reads ANQGSEA. Trimming removed 5 bases from V and 7 bases from J; junction bases left unmatched: 4. The CDR3 region is CSVRTGGVEKLFF. DNA of the CDR3: TGCAGCGTTAGGACAGGGGGTGTTGAAAAACTGTTTTTT.

In DNA form, the CDR3 reads TGTGCCAGCAGCTTTCGGGACAGGGTAAAAGGTTTGAAGACCGGGGAGCTGTTTTTT. Protein product: CASSFRDRVKGLKTGELFF. The rearrangement uses TRBV5-6 and TRBJ2-2; 9 bases agree with TRBD1. Germline lookup yields CDR1 SGHDT and CDR2 YYEEEE. This CDR3 is 19 amino acids long. After removal of 2 bases from V and 5 bases from J, the junction contained 16 bases not matched to a gene.